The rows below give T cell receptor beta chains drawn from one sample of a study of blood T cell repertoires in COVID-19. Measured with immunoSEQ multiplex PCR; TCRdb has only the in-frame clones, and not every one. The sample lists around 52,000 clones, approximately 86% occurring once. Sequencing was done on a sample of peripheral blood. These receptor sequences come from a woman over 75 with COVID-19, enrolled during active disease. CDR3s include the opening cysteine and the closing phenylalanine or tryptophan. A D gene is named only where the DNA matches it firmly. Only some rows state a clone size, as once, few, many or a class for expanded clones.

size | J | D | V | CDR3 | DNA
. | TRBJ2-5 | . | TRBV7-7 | CASSFWGVGETQYF | TGTGCTAGCAGCTTCTGGGGGGTAGGGGAGACCCAGTACTTC
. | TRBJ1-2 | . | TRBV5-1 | CASSFDGTSGYTF | TGCGCCAGCAGCTTTGATGGGACAAGTGGCTACACCTTC
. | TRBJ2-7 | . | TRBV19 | CASSITPYEQYF | TGTGCCAGTAGTATTACACCCTACGAGCAGTACTTC
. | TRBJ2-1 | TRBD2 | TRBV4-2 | CASSYSGGNYNEQFF | TGTGCCAGCAGCTATAGCGGGGGTAACTACAATGAGCAGTTCTTC
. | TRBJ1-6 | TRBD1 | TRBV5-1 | CASSLGQASYNSPLHF | TGCGCCAGCAGCCTCGGACAGGCCTCCTATAATTCACCCCTCCACTTT
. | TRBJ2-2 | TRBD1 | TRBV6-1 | CASSEQGVRAGELFF | TGTGCCAGCAGTGAACAGGGGGTGAGAGCCGGGGAGCTGTTTTTT
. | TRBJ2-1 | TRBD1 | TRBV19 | CASSIGGQGVHEQFF | TGTGCCAGTAGTATAGGGGGACAGGGCGTCCATGAGCAGTTCTTC
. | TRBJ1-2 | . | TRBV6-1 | CASSDGGGFGYTF | TGTGCCAGCAGTGATGGCGGGGGTTTTGGCTACACCTTC
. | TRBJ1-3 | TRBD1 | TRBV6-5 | CASIGGDVPGNTIYF | TGTGCCAGCATAGGGGGCGACGTCCCTGGAAACACCATATATTTT
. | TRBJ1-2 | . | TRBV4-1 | CASSQNFQGAYYGYTF | TGCGCCAGCAGCCAAAATTTTCAGGGTGCTTACTATGGCTACACCTTC
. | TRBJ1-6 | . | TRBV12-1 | CASTLKGGIEIDNSPLHF | TGTGCCAGCACCCTAAAAGGGGGCATCGAGATTGACAATTCACCCCTCCACTTT
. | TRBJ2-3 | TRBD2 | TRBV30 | CAWTRSGSPSDTQYF | TGTGCCTGGACCCGTAGCGGGTCCCCGTCTGATACGCAGTATTTT
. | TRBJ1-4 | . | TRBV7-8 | CASSESRTANEKLFF | TGTGCCAGCAGCGAATCGCGGACTGCTAATGAAAAACTGTTTTTT
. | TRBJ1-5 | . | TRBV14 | CASSQETRANNQPQHF | TGTGCCAGCAGCCAGGAGACCAGGGCCAACAATCAGCCCCAGCATTTT
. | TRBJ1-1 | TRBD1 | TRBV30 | CAWSRGKNTEAFF | TGTGCCTGGAGCAGGGGGAAGAACACTGAAGCTTTCTTT
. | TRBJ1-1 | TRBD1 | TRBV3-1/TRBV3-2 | CASSPQGRNTEAFF | TGTGCCAGCAGCCCACAGGGGAGGAACACTGAAGCTTTCTTT
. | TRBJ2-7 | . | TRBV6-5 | CASTPSSGVSEQYF | TGTGCCAGCACCCCCTCCTCAGGGGTGAGTGAGCAGTACTTC
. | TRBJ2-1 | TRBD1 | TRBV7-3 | CASSPRQGFYNEQFF | TGTGCCAGCAGTCCGAGACAGGGTTTCTACAATGAGCAGTTCTTC
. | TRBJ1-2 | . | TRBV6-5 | CASSYLHTVVNGYTF | TGTGCCAGCAGTTACCTTCATACAGTCGTAAATGGCTACACCTTC
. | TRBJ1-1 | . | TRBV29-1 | CSARPRVGTEAFF | TGCAGCGCCCGACCCAGGGTGGGGACTGAAGCTTTCTTT
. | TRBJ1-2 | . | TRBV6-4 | CASSDPANYGYTF | TGTGCCAGCAGTGACCCCGCTAACTATGGCTACACCTTC
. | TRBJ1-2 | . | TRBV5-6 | CASSLVAGGNSNYGYTF | TGTGCCAGCAGCTTGGTTGCGGGTGGGAACTCTAACTATGGCTACACCTTC
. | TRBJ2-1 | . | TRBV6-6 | CASSYSLNNNEQFF | TGTGCCAGCAGTTACTCTTTAAACAACAATGAGCAGTTCTTC
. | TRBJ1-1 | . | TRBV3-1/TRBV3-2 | CASSRDTRNTEAFF | TGTGCCAGCAGCCGGGACACCCGGAACACTGAAGCTTTCTTT
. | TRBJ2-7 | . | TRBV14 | CASSRGGGPNSYEQYF | TGTGCCAGCAGCCGGGGAGGGGGGCCCAACTCCTACGAGCAGTACTTC
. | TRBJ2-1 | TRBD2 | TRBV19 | CASSTTAGGPNNEQFF | TGTGCCAGTAGTACTACAGCGGGAGGACCCAACAATGAGCAGTTCTTC
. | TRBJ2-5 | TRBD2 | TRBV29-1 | CSAPPGLAGGREETQYF | TGCAGCGCCCCTCCGGGACTAGCGGGGGGGCGGGAAGAGACCCAGTACTTC
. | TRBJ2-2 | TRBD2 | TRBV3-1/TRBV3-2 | CASSRGGAANTGELFF | TGTGCCAGCAGCCGCGGGGGAGCGGCGAACACCGGGGAGCTGTTTTTT
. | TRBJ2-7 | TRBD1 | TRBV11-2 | CASSRDRGEQYF | TGTGCCAGCAGCAGGGACAGGGGCGAGCAGTACTTC
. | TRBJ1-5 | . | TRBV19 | CASSIERGRSNQPQHF | TGTGCCAGTAGTATAGAAAGGGGTCGGAGCAATCAGCCCCAGCATTTT
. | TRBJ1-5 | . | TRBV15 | CATSSQSGVNQPQHF | TGTGCCACCAGCAGCCAATCCGGGGTCAATCAGCCCCAGCATTTT
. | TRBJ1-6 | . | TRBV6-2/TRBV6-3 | CASSYLPGDSPLHF | TGTGCCAGCAGTTACTTGCCAGGGGATTCACCCCTCCACTTT
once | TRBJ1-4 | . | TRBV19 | CASSMVRGEKLFF | TGTGCCAGTAGTATGGTCCGGGGGGAAAAACTGTTTTTT
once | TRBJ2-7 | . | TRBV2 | CASSVTYEQYF | TGTGCCAGCAGTGTAACCTACGAGCAGTACTTC
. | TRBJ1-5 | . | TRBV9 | CASSESGYSNQPQHF | TGTGCCAGCAGCGAATCAGGCTATAGCAATCAGCCCCAGCATTTT
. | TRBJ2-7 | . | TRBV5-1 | CASSRDSAYEQYF | TGCGCCAGCAGCCGGGACTCAGCCTACGAGCAGTACTTC
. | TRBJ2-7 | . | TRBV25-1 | CASSDPFEQYF | TGTGCCAGCAGTGACCCCTTCGAGCAGTACTTC
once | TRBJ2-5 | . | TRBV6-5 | CASSASEETQYF | TGTGCCAGCTCCGCTTCCGAGGAGACCCAGTACTTC
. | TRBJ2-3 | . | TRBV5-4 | CASSPPGDTQYF | TGTGCCAGCAGCCCACCGGGTGATACGCAGTATTTT
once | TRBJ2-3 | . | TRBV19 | CASSIRRETDTQYF | TGTGCCAGTAGTATCCGCCGGGAGACAGATACGCAGTATTTT
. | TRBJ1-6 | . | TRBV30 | CAWSTFGGARDNSPLHF | TGTGCCTGGAGTACCTTTGGGGGGGCAAGGGATAATTCACCCCTCCACTTT
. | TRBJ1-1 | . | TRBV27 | CASSLSGGMNTEAFF | TGTGCCAGCAGTTTAAGCGGGGGGATGAACACTGAAGCTTTCTTT
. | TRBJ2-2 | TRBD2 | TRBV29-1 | CSARTSGGHPVTGELFF | TGCAGCGCTAGAACTAGCGGGGGTCATCCAGTCACCGGGGAGCTGTTTTTT
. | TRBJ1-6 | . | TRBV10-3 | CATQGGSSPLHF | TGTGCCACCCAGGGAGGTAGTTCACCCCTCCACTTT
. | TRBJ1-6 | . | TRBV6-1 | CASSEARTPNNSPLHF | TGTGCCAGCAGTGAAGCCAGGACACCAAATAATTCACCCCTCCACTTT
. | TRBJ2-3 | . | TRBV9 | CASSDISTDTQYF | TGTGCCAGCAGCGACATCAGCACAGATACGCAGTATTTT
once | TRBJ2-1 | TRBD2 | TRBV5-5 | CASSATSGGGNEQFF | TGTGCCAGCAGCGCGACTAGCGGGGGAGGGAATGAGCAGTTCTTC
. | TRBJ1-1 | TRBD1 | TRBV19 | CASRGQGLWVTEAFF | TGTGCCAGTAGAGGACAGGGGTTATGGGTCACTGAAGCTTTCTTT